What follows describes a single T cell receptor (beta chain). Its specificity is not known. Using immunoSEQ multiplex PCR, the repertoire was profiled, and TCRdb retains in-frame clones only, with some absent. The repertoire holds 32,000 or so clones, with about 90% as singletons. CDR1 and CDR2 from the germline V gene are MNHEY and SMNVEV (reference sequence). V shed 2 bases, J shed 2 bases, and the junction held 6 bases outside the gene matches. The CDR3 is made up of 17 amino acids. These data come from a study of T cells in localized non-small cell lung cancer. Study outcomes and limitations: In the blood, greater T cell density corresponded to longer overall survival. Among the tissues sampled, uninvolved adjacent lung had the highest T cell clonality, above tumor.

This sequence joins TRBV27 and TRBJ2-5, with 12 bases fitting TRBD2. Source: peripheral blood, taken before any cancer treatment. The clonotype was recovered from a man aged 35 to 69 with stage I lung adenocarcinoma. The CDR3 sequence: CASSLQTSGGLQETQYF. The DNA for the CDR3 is TGTGCCAGCAGTTTACAAACTAGCGGGGGGTTACAAGAGACCCAGTACTTC.